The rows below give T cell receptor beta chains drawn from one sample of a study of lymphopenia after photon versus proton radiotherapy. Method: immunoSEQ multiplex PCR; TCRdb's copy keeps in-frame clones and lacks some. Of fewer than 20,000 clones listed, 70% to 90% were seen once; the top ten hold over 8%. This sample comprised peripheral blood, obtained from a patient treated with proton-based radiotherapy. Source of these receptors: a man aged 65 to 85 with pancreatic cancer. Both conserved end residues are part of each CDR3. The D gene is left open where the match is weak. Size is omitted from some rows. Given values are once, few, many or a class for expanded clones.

TGTGCCAGCAGTACCGGACGGACGAACACTGAAGCTTTCTTT CASSTGRTNTEAFF 14 TRBV2 NA TRBJ1-1 once
TGTGCCAGTAGTATCTCCGGGACAGGGGCCTACGAGCAGTACTTC CASSISGTGAYEQYF 15 TRBV19 TRBD1 TRBJ2-7 NA
TGTGCCAGCTCACCGGAGGGACAGGGGGGCGAAAAACTGTTTTTT CASSPEGQGGEKLFF 15 TRBV18 TRBD1 TRBJ1-4 NA
TGTGCCAGCAGTGGGGAGCGCTATGGCTACACCTTC CASSGERYGYTF 12 TRBV11-3 NA TRBJ1-2 NA
TGCAGCGGTGACAGCCGGGACACCATATATTTT CSGDSRDTIYF 11 TRBV29-1 NA TRBJ1-3 NA
TGTGCCAGCAGCGTAGATAGAGGGTATGGCTACACCTTC CASSVDRGYGYTF 13 TRBV9 NA TRBJ1-2 NA
TGTGCCAGCAGAACCTTACCTGGACAGGGCGGGACAGATACGCAGTATTTT CASRTLPGQGGTDTQYF 17 TRBV2 TRBD1 TRBJ2-3 NA
TGTGCCAGCAGCCGGGGGACTAGCGGGTGGTTGGGGTCCTACGAGCAGTACTTC CASSRGTSGWLGSYEQYF 18 TRBV9 TRBD2 TRBJ2-7 NA
TGTGCCAGCAGCTTAGGGGCTTTTTACGAGCAGTACTTC CASSLGAFYEQYF 13 TRBV11-1 NA TRBJ2-7 NA
TGTGCCAGCAGTTTTGGCAATTCACCCCTCCACTTT CASSFGNSPLHF 12 TRBV7-2 NA TRBJ1-6 NA
TGTGCCAGTAGTATGTCTCAGGGGGCTCTCTACGAGCAGTACTTC CASSMSQGALYEQYF 15 TRBV19 TRBD1 TRBJ2-7 NA
TGTGCCAGTAGTACCGGTACAGGGGTCGATGCTTTCTTT CASSTGTGVDAFF 13 TRBV19 TRBD1 TRBJ1-1 NA
TGTGCCAGTTTGCTTCTCTACGAGCAGTACTTC CASLLLYEQYF 11 TRBV6-1 NA TRBJ2-7 NA
TGTGCCTGGAGTCACTGGACATCTCCCTACGAGCAGTGCTTC CAWSHWTSPYEQCF 14 TRBV30 NA TRBJ2-7 NA
TGCGCCGCAACGGAGACGGCAGGTAGCAATCAGCCCCAGCATTTT CAATETAGSNQPQHF 15 TRBV23-1 NA TRBJ1-5 NA
TGCAGCGTTGAAGAGACGGTTCGGGAGCAGTTCTTC CSVEETVREQFF 12 TRBV29-1 NA TRBJ2-1 NA
TGTGCCAGCAGCCCCAGACACCTGAACACTGAAGCTTTCTTT CASSPRHLNTEAFF 14 TRBV5-5 NA TRBJ1-1 NA
TGTGCCAGCAGCCAAGCCACAGGGGTCGGCTATGGCTACACCTTC CASSQATGVGYGYTF 15 TRBV4-2 TRBD1 TRBJ1-2 once
TGTGCCAGCAGCCCTCACGGACAGATCAATTCACCCCTCCACTTT CASSPHGQINSPLHF 15 TRBV5-5 NA TRBJ1-6 NA
TGTGCCAGCGACAGGGGAATGGGTTCACCCCTCCACTTT CASDRGMGSPLHF 13 TRBV30 TRBD1 TRBJ1-6 NA
TGCGCCAGCAGCTTGGTACCTGATTATGGCTACACCTTC CASSLVPDYGYTF 13 TRBV5-1 NA TRBJ1-2 once
TGTGCCAGCTCACCATTGGGGAGGGGCGCAGATACGCAGTATTTT CASSPLGRGADTQYF 15 TRBV18 TRBD2 TRBJ2-3 NA
TGCAGCGTTGAAGCGACGACCGTTGGCAATGAAAAACTGTTTTTT CSVEATTVGNEKLFF 15 TRBV29-1 NA TRBJ1-4 once
TGCAGCGTTGGCCGGGACAGGGCTAGTGAAGCTTTCTTT CSVGRDRASEAFF 13 TRBV29-1 TRBD1 TRBJ1-1 NA
TGTGCCAGTAGTATGGAATTAACAGGTGAAGAGACCCAGTACTTC CASSMELTGEETQYF 15 TRBV19 NA TRBJ2-5 NA
TGTGCCAGCTCACCGATGCAGGTAACCTCCTACGAGCAGTACTTC CASSPMQVTSYEQYF 15 TRBV18 NA TRBJ2-7 once
TGTGCCAGCAGCCCCTACCAGGGAAGTGGAAACACCATATATTTT CASSPYQGSGNTIYF 15 TRBV9 NA TRBJ1-3 NA
TGTGCCAGCAGCTTAGAGGGGGATTCGGATACGCAGTATTTT CASSLEGDSDTQYF 14 TRBV7-2 NA TRBJ2-3 NA